Below, one T cell receptor beta chain is given with its context. What it recognizes is unknown. TCRdb reanalysed the 5' RACE reads using MiXCR and keeps one entry per CDR3 protein. The repertoire includes around 320,000 distinct CDR3 sequences, roughly an eighth of them detected once, and roughly a fifth sits in the top ten. Germline CDR1 and CDR2: SGHRS and YFSETQ. V lost 0 bases, J lost 3 bases, and 13 bases lay in between. The CDR3 sequence is 16 residues long. The sample comes from a study of T-cell memory formation after mild COVID-19. Looking at the study overall: Largely donor-specific TCR clusters were found.

Findings and caveats of the study: Those CD4+ clones that contracted were mainly in CM and EM (CD8+ ones in EMRA).

The chain combines TRBV5-1 with TRBJ1-3, with a tentative D call TRBD1 (5 bases). This clonotype was sampled from a man aged 18-30 years who had mild COVID-19 (a few samples of this study predate the infection). Cell type and time point are not known. The sequenced material came from PBMCs or a T cell subset sorted from them (not recorded which). The CDR3 nucleotides read TGCGCCAGCAGCTTGGCGGGGGGAAGATTTGGAAACACCATATATTTT. Residues: CASSLAGGRFGNTIYF.